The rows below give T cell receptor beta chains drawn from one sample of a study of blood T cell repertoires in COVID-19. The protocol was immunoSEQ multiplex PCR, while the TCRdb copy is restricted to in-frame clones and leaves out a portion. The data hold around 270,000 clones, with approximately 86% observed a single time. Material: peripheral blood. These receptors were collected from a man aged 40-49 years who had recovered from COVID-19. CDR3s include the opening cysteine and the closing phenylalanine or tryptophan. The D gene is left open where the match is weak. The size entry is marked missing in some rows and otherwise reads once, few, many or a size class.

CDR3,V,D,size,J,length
CASSFRRTGDSPLHF,TRBV19,TRBD1,NA,TRBJ1-6,15
CASSTGSGYSNQPQHF,TRBV28,NA,NA,TRBJ1-5,16
CASSFGAGTSGRGSYNEQFF,TRBV5-1,TRBD2,NA,TRBJ2-1,20
CASSKQGVIYEQYF,TRBV7-2,TRBD1,NA,TRBJ2-7,14
CASSLRGGRDEQFF,TRBV5-5,TRBD2,NA,TRBJ2-1,14
CASSEQGDQPQHF,TRBV9,NA,NA,TRBJ1-5,13
CASSSKLAGSPSSYEQYF,TRBV7-6,TRBD2,NA,TRBJ2-7,18
CAIRLSTGTDEQYF,TRBV10-3,NA,NA,TRBJ2-7,14
CASSLGDRPGEKLFF,TRBV7-7,TRBD1,NA,TRBJ1-4,15
CASSSLKTGMNTGELFF,TRBV7-9,TRBD1,NA,TRBJ2-2,17
CASSPLPRTNTDTQYF,TRBV18,NA,once,TRBJ2-3,16
CASRRGARGYTF,TRBV19,NA,NA,TRBJ1-2,12
CASSFGVYEQYF,TRBV5-5,NA,NA,TRBJ2-7,12
CASSQHGQGSSYEQYF,TRBV3-1/TRBV3-2,TRBD1,NA,TRBJ2-7,16
CASSADRLATNEKLFF,TRBV6-6,NA,NA,TRBJ1-4,16
CASSFGQGRVSPLHF,TRBV6-5,TRBD1,NA,TRBJ1-6,15
CASAQRLANTGELFF,TRBV6-4,NA,once,TRBJ2-2,15
CASSSPPGDEQYF,TRBV7-6,NA,NA,TRBJ2-7,13
CATGGVRSGELFF,TRBV27,TRBD2,NA,TRBJ2-2,13
CASSTPQGVGEAFF,TRBV6-5,NA,few,TRBJ1-1,14
CASSQQGMGNIQYF,TRBV3-1/TRBV3-2,NA,NA,TRBJ2-4,14
CSAIGLGFGYF,TRBV20-1,TRBD2,once,TRBJ2-3,11
CASSPARTGSRETQYF,TRBV14,NA,NA,TRBJ2-5,16
CASSPRSTGGRLTGANVLTF,TRBV18,TRBD1,NA,TRBJ2-6,20
CATSRAGDRAVTDTQYF,TRBV15,TRBD1,NA,TRBJ2-3,17
CASSSGTSVHNEQFF,TRBV13,TRBD2,NA,TRBJ2-1,15
CASSGQGSNQPQHF,TRBV18,TRBD1,once,TRBJ1-5,14
CASSYPRTGGRETQYF,TRBV13,TRBD1,once,TRBJ2-5,16
CASSPQLAGTYNEQFF,TRBV5-1,TRBD2,NA,TRBJ2-1,16
CASSSFGNTIYF,TRBV5-4,NA,NA,TRBJ1-3,12
CASSGGREGPYTQYF,TRBV9,TRBD2,NA,TRBJ2-3,15